The clone carrying this T cell receptor (beta chain) showed up just a few times. The sample comes from a study of cytomegalovirus exposure and HLA in healthy donors. Use of 60 Vbeta and 13 Jbeta primers characterized the PCR. Generated by immunoSEQ multiplex PCR, the TCRdb table keeps only in-frame clones and is missing some. The sample includes 100,000 or so clones, about four fifths of them seen just once. Germline V gene data show CDR1 as SGDLS and CDR2 as YYNGEE. V gave up 0 bases and J gave up 1 base; unmatched junction bases: 6. The CDR3 has 17 amino acids. The V call is TRBV9, the J call TRBJ1-1; 10 bases are a match to TRBD1. The TCR sequence derives from a man aged 25 to 45 in good health and CMV-seronegative. The sample comprised PBMCs. CDR3: CASSVAGDRGPNTEAFF. As DNA, the CDR3 is TGTGCCAGCAGCGTAGCCGGGGACAGGGGTCCGAACACTGAAGCTTTCTTT.